These T cell receptor beta chains were read from a single sample in a study of blood T cell repertoires in COVID-19. The method was immunoSEQ multiplex PCR; TCRdb's version includes in-frame clones alone and lacks a portion of them. The sample consists of a few hundred thousand clones, approximately 77% of them appearing once. Sequenced material: peripheral blood. The receptors shown here come from a woman aged 18-35 years with acute or convalescent COVID-19. The CDR3 runs from the conserved cysteine through the conserved F or W. D genes are given only for firm matches. Clone size, where shown, is once, few, many, or a class for clones that have expanded.

-,TRBV5-4,TRBJ1-1,-,TGTGCCAGCAGCTTGGGTCCCGTGAACACTGAAGCTTTCTTT,CASSLGPVNTEAFF
TRBD1,TRBV6-2/TRBV6-3,TRBJ1-2,-,TGTGCCAGCAGTTCCCGACAGGGAGGTTTCGGTGCCCGGGGCTACACCTTC,CASSSRQGGFGARGYTF
-,TRBV5-1,TRBJ2-7,-,TGCGCCAGCAGCTTATATATCGGGGACTACGAGCAGTACTTC,CASSLYIGDYEQYF
TRBD2,TRBV2,TRBJ2-2,once,TGTGCCAGCAGACCGGGACTAGCGGTGCGGACCGGGGAGCTGTTTTTT,CASRPGLAVRTGELFF
TRBD1,TRBV6-2/TRBV6-3,TRBJ1-1,-,TGTGCCAGCAGTTACTCAGCAGGGGGCTGGACTGAAGCTTTCTTT,CASSYSAGGWTEAFF
-,TRBV12-5,TRBJ2-7,-,TGTGCTAGTGGTTTCACACAACAGGGATCGCTACTGGGAGAGCAGTACTTC,CASGFTQQGSLLGEQYF
-,TRBV12-2,TRBJ1-5,-,TGTGCAAGTCGCTTACACAGGGCGGGCGGCAATCAGCCCCAGCATTTT,CASRLHRAGGNQPQHF
TRBD1,TRBV4-3,TRBJ2-7,-,TGCGCCAGCAGCCAAGTTTGGACAGGGGACTACGAGCAGTACTTC,CASSQVWTGDYEQYF
-,TRBV6-4,TRBJ2-1,-,TGTGCCACCTTGGGGCTACCACTAAACCAATCCTACAATGAGCAGTTCTTC,CATLGLPLNQSYNEQFF
TRBD1,TRBV9,TRBJ1-2,-,TGTGCCAGCAGCTCTCCCGGACAGGGTTTGTATGGCTACACCTTC,CASSSPGQGLYGYTF
-,TRBV6-2/TRBV6-3,TRBJ1-4,-,TGTGCCAGCAGTTACGGGGGGAAACTGTTTTTT,CASSYGGKLFF
TRBD1,TRBV5-4,TRBJ1-2,-,TGTGCCAGTAACAGGGGTACTGTAAGTGGCTACACCTTC,CASNRGTVSGYTF
-,TRBV20-1,TRBJ1-1,-,TGCAGTGCTAGTTCTCAACCGGGGGCTGAAGCTTTCTTT,CSASSQPGAEAFF
TRBD2,TRBV7-2,TRBJ2-3,-,TGTGCCAGCAGCTTAGTCTTAGGGGGACTAGAAATAGATACGCAGTATTTT,CASSLVLGGLEIDTQYF
-,TRBV15,TRBJ2-7,-,TGTGCCACCAGCCCCCGACAGGCGGACTACGAGCAGTACTTC,CATSPRQADYEQYF
-,TRBV18,TRBJ2-1,-,TGTGCCAGCTCACCCCGGGAACCTTACAATGAGCAGTTCTTC,CASSPREPYNEQFF
-,TRBV28,TRBJ1-3,-,TGTGCCAGCAGTTCTACCGGGATTAACTCTGGAAACACCATATATTTT,CASSSTGINSGNTIYF
TRBD2,TRBV10-3,TRBJ2-3,-,TGTGCCATCAGTGACCGGGAGCGGGAGGGGGGAGATACGCAGTATTTT,CAISDREREGGDTQYF
-,TRBV5-4,TRBJ1-1,once,TGTGCCAGCAGCTTGGAGGTGGAGACTGAAGCTTTCTTT,CASSLEVETEAFF
TRBD1,TRBV5-8,TRBJ1-3,-,TGTGCCAGCAGCTTGGACAGGGGGCTTTTCGGAAACACCATATATTTT,CASSLDRGLFGNTIYF
-,TRBV2,TRBJ1-1,-,TGTGCCAGCAGGCCTTGGGCCGCGTGGCTGAACACTGAAGCTTTCTTT,CASRPWAAWLNTEAFF
TRBD1,TRBV4-3,TRBJ1-3,once,TGCGCCAGCAGCCAAGAACAGGGGACTGGAAACACCATATATTTT,CASSQEQGTGNTIYF
TRBD1,TRBV5-1,TRBJ1-1,-,TGCGCCAGCAGCGGGGGGACAGCCAACACTGAAGCTTTCTTT,CASSGGTANTEAFF
-,TRBV5-1,TRBJ2-6,-,TGCGCCAGCAGCAAAACCGGGACTCCAAGCTCTGGGGCCAACGTCCTGACTTTC,CASSKTGTPSSGANVLTF
-,TRBV30,TRBJ2-7,-,TGTGCCTGGAGTAAACAGGGCTACGAGCAGTACTTC,CAWSKQGYEQYF
-,TRBV9,TRBJ2-3,-,TGTGCCAGCAGGCGGGGTAGCGCAGATCCTACAGATACGCAGTATTTT,CASRRGSADPTDTQYF
-,TRBV3-1/TRBV3-2,TRBJ2-3,-,TGTGCCAGCAGCCAAGGGCGACAGATCACAGATACGCAGTATTTT,CASSQGRQITDTQYF
TRBD2,TRBV29-1,TRBJ2-7,-,TGCAGCGTTGTTTTGCAGGGCAGGGAGGGCGAGCAGTACTTC,CSVVLQGREGEQYF